This T cell receptor beta chain was sequenced in a study of Graves' ophthalmopathy and Graves' hyperthyroidism. The authors amplified TCR beta CDR3 regions from RNA transcripts. HTBI primers were used in a first-round RT-PCR, which preceded a second-round multiplex PCR. From the multiplex PCR reads, TCRdb called clonotypes with MiXCR, one entry per CDR3 protein. The table lists approximately 700,000 distinct CDR3 sequences, 35% to 50% of them singletons. On this clonotype: Mismatch with germline at one junction end may stem from a read error.

This CDR3 is 17 amino acids long. The germline CDR1 and CDR2 sequences are ENHRY and SYGVKD. Material for sequencing was peripheral blood. The chain uses TRBV10-3 and TRBJ2-7, with a tentative D call TRBD2 (6 bases). The source is an adult man with Graves' ophthalmopathy. The CDR3 is CASSPNIIRDSAYEQYF. The DNA for the CDR3 is TGTGCCAGCAGTCCCAACATTATCCGGGACTCTGCCTACGAGCAGTACTTC.